The 18 T cell receptor beta chains below all came from one sample that was sequenced in a study of blood T cell repertoires in COVID-19. Libraries were prepared by immunoSEQ multiplex PCR; TCRdb keeps only in-frame clonotypes and omits some of them. This sample has roughly 340,000 clones; 91% occur once, and the top ten carry more than 3%. Sequenced: peripheral blood. The receptors originated from a woman between 18 and 29 years old who had recovered from COVID-19.

The CDR3 protein is CASSSQGGSGDTQYF. Here the CDR3 DNA reads TGTGCCAGCAGCTCGCAAGGGGGCTCAGGAGATACGCAGTATTTT. The chain combines TRBV7-2 with TRBJ2-3; 7 nucleotides match TRBD1. Germline CDR1 SGHTA, CDR2 FQGNSA. The CDR3 covers 15 residues. Germline trimming cut 4 bases from V and 5 bases from J; bases unmatched to any gene: 9. The whole variable domain, filled in from reference TRBV7-2 and TRBJ2-3, reads GAGVSQSPSNKVTEKGKDVELRCDPISGHTALYWYRQSLGQGLEFLIYFQGNSAPDKSGLPSDRFSAERTGGSVSTLTIQRTQQEDSAVYLCASSSQGGSGDTQYFGPGTRLTVL.

V gene TRBV5-4 combines with J gene TRBJ1-4, with TRBD1 matching 7 bases. From germline, CDR1 is SGHNT and CDR2 YYREEE (reference sequence). Unmatched junction bases numbered 9, after V lost 7 bases and J lost 6 bases. This CDR3 region has 14 residues. The CDR3 region is CASAPQGGDEKLFF. Written as DNA, the CDR3 is TGTGCCAGCGCACCGCAGGGGGGAGATGAAAAACTGTTTTTT.

CDR3 sequence reads: CASSFPTGPNEQFF. The CDR3 bases are TGCGCCAGCAGCTTCCCTACAGGGCCCAATGAGCAGTTCTTC. The chain recombines TRBV5-1 with TRBJ2-1; D is perhaps TRBD1 (6 bases). The CDR3 loop spans 14 amino acids. CDR1 and CDR2 (germline): SGHRS, YFSETQ. V was clipped by 2 bases and J by 6 bases, with 12 bases between them.

The chain employs TRBV11-3 and TRBJ2-1; maybe TRBD2 (5 bases). In germline, CDR1 is SGHNT, CDR2 YENEEA. The CDR3 length is 13 residues. Trimming took off 5 bases at V and 8 bases at J, with 13 bases between the two ends. This chain's CDR3 is CASSPGGLYEQFF. The CDR3 nucleotides are TGTGCCAGCAGCCCTGGAGGCCTTTATGAGCAGTTCTTC.

This chain uses TRBV24-1 with TRBJ1-2, with TRBD1 matching over 7 bases. CDR1 and CDR2 from the germline V gene are KGHDR and SFDVKD. Trimming removed 4 bases from V and 6 bases from J; junction bases left unmatched: 7. The CDR3 covers 14 residues. CDR3 amino acids: CATSESTGRDGYTF. CDR3 DNA: TGTGCCACCAGTGAATCGACAGGGCGGGATGGCTACACCTTC.

A remark on this clone: It is unclear where the CDR3 begins or ends on the DNA, so no DNA is shown, and the CDR3 is as TCRdb lists it. This sequence joins TRBV19 and TRBJ1-5; the table's D call, TRBD1, was not checked against the DNA. Per the germline V gene, CDR1 is LNHDA and CDR2 is SQIVND (reference sequence). The length of the CDR3 is 13 amino acids, counting both ends. The CDR3 reads CGSGQGRNQPQHF.

This chain links TRBV19 with TRBJ2-3; possibly TRBD2 for D (5 bases). In germline, CDR1 is LNHDA, CDR2 SQIVND (reference sequence). V was pared by 7 bases and J by 6 bases, with 20 bases between. The CDR3 length is 15 residues. The CDR3 bases are TGTGCCAGTAACGATCGAGGGTCGACGGGGGATACGCAGTATTTT. Protein sequence: CASNDRGSTGDTQYF.

In its sample, this clone was seen once. This rearrangement joins TRBV7-8 to TRBJ1-4, with a possible D match to TRBD1 (6 bases). V lost 3 bases to trimming and J lost 6 bases, with 17 bases between them. CDR3 size: 16 residues. Germline CDR1 and CDR2: SGHVS and FQNEAQ. CDR3 sequence reads: CASSFERTEEYEKLFF. The CDR3 region has the DNA TGTGCCAGCAGCTTCGAAAGGACAGAGGAATATGAAAAACTGTTTTTT.

The V call is TRBV5-1, the J call TRBJ2-5, with 9 positions matching TRBD2. J lost 2 bases, V lost 3 bases, and 5 bases had no gene match. The germline V gene encodes CDR1 SGHRS and CDR2 YFSETQ. CDR3 size: 15 residues. CDR3 in amino acids: CASSYSGSAQETQYF. The CDR3 DNA follows: TGCGCCAGCAGCTATAGCGGGAGTGCACAAGAGACCCAGTACTTC.

CDR3 sequence reads: CASSQQGGVQPQHF. Here the CDR3 DNA reads TGTGCCAGCAGCCAACAGGGGGGGGTTCAGCCCCAGCATTTT. The V gene is TRBV6-5, the J gene TRBJ1-5, with 8 bases lining up with TRBD1. Germline assignment: CDR1 MNHEY and CDR2 SVGAGI. The V segment lost 6 bases and the J segment 6 bases; nucleotides outside the gene matches: 7. The CDR3 sequence is 14 residues long.

The CDR3 sequence is CASSQEERSYEQFF. CDR3 bases: TGCGCCAGCAGCCAAGAGGAGCGAAGCTATGAGCAGTTCTTC. The chain links TRBV4-1 to TRBJ2-1, with no clear D. CDR3 length: 14 residues. Looked up from germline, CDR1 is MGHRA and CDR2 is YSYEKL. Trimming cost V 0 bases and J 8 bases, with 11 bases left between them.

This clone was observed once. The chain has TRBV6-6 and TRBJ2-1; D is perhaps TRBD2 (6 bases). The germline V gene has CDR1 MNHNY and CDR2 SVGAGI (reference sequence). The CDR3 covers 15 residues. The V and J ends lost 0 bases and 10 bases respectively, with 16 bases between them. CDR3 in amino acids: CASSYSTTSSGEQFF. CDR3 nucleotide sequence: TGTGCCAGCAGTTACTCCACCACTAGCTCTGGGGAGCAGTTCTTC.

This chain links TRBV4-3 with TRBJ1-1, with a possible D match to TRBD1 (6 bases). V shed 1 base and J shed 8 bases, with 17 bases lying between them. The CDR3 length is 15 residues. Per germline, CDR1 LGHNA and CDR2 YSLEER. CDR3 nucleotide sequence: TGCGCCAGCAGCCAAGGAGCGACAGGCTATAGAGAAGCTTTCTTT. Encoded protein: CASSQGATGYREAFF.

The chain combines TRBV7-9 with TRBJ2-2; D possibly corresponds to TRBD2 (5 bases). Per germline, CDR1 SEHNR and CDR2 FQNEAQ (reference sequence). V lost 3 bases and J 5 bases, leaving 16 bases between the germline ends. This CDR3 has 16 residues. CDR3 nucleotides: TGTGCCAGCAGCTTCCAAGGGAGTCGGTGGACCGGGGAGCTGTTTTTT. Translated, it gives CASSFQGSRWTGELFF.

This chain uses TRBV7-9 with TRBJ1-3; D possibly corresponds to TRBD1 (6 bases). Per the germline V gene, CDR1 is SEHNR and CDR2 is FQNEAQ (reference sequence). This CDR3 has 16 amino acids. V was shortened by 1 base and J by 3 bases, with 13 bases between the two germline ends. CDR3 in amino acids: CASSLDGTNYGNTIYF. CDR3 sequence (DNA): TGTGCCAGCAGCTTAGACGGGACAAATTATGGAAACACCATATATTTT.

V usage is TRBV10-3 and J usage is TRBJ2-1; TRBD2 aligns across 10 bases. The CDR3 loop spans 14 amino acids. Unmatched junction bases numbered 13, after V lost 10 bases and J lost 10 bases. In germline, CDR1 is ENHRY, CDR2 SYGVKD. The CDR3 is CATWGLAGVEEQFF. In DNA, the CDR3 is TGTGCCACATGGGGGCTAGCGGGAGTGGAAGAGCAGTTCTTC.

This clone was counted once. V usage is TRBV24-1 and J usage is TRBJ1-5, with a tentative D call TRBD1 (5 bases). Per germline, CDR1 KGHDR and CDR2 SFDVKD. CDR3 length: 13 amino acids. The V end was cut by 6 bases, the J end by 7 bases, with 12 bases between. Here the CDR3 DNA reads TGTGCCACCAGTTCAGGGCTCCGGCAGCCCCAGCATTTT. It codes for CATSSGLRQPQHF.

This clone appeared once. The CDR3 DNA sequence: TGTGCCAGCAGCTTATTTCGGACTGGGCAATACAATGAGCAGTTCTTC. Protein: CASSLFRTGQYNEQFF. The J gene is TRBJ2-1, the V gene TRBV7-2; D perhaps matches TRBD2 (5 bases). From germline, CDR1 is SGHTA and CDR2 FQGNSA. Between the trimmed V and J ends, which lost 2 bases and 4 bases, there was a span of 15 bases. The CDR3 runs 16 residues.